This T cell receptor (beta chain) was identified during a study of tumor T cells in aggressive B-cell lymphoma. V was clipped by 6 bases and J by 9 bases; unmatched bases: 7. This CDR3 has 15 amino acids. The germline V gene encodes CDR1 MNHEY and CDR2 SVGAGI. Libraries were prepared by immunoSEQ multiplex PCR; TCRdb keeps only in-frame clonotypes and omits some of them. The data contain about 500 clones, about 91% of them seen just once; the ten biggest clones take up 15% to 20%. This sequence was found in an adult with diffuse large B cell lymphoma. V and J are TRBV6-5 and TRBJ2-1, with TRBD2 matching over 14 bases. The sequenced material came from tumor tissue. The CDR3 DNA reads TGTGCCAGCAGGTTGACTAGCGGGGGGGCCCTTGAGCAGTTCTTC. This codes for CASRLTSGGALEQFF.